A single sample is the source of the 15 T cell receptor beta chains below, sequenced in a study of T cells in Graves' hyperthyroidism and ophthalmopathy. Amplification yielded TCR beta CDR3 regions, with RNA transcripts as the source. The TCR CDR3 was amplified in a first-round RT-PCR using the HTBI primer set. TCRdb recomputed calls from the multiplex PCR reads with MiXCR, one row per CDR3 protein. The table records some 400,000 distinct CDR3 sequences, roughly 13% of them present only once. The source material was blood. These TCRs come from a man under 40 with Graves' hyperthyroidism that later progressed to Graves' ophthalmopathy.

This clonotype was seen a few times. The CDR3 bases are TGTGCCAGCAGTGAAGTTAACACCGATGTCTACACAGATACGCAGTATTTT. As protein: CASSEVNTDVYTDTQYF. This chain links TRBV6-1 with TRBJ2-3, with D uncertain. V lost 1 base to trimming and J lost 2 bases, with 16 bases between them. In germline, CDR1 is MNHNS, CDR2 SASEGT. The CDR3 is made up of 17 amino acids.

The V call is TRBV5-1, the J call TRBJ2-6; tentatively, D is TRBD1 (6 bases). Looked up from germline, CDR1 is SGHRS and CDR2 is YFSETQ. This CDR3 is built from 16 residues. V lost 4 bases to trimming and J lost 4 bases, with 15 bases between them. The CDR3 loop reads CASSQTGPWGANVLTF. The CDR3, as DNA: TGCGCCAGCAGCCAGACAGGTCCCTGGGGGGCCAACGTCCTGACTTTC. Drawing the rest from reference TRBV5-1 and TRBJ2-6, the complete variable domain is KAGVTQTPRYLIKTRGQQVTLSCSPISGHRSVSWYQQTPGQGLQFLFEYFSETQRNKGNFPGRFSGRQFSNSRSEMNVSTLELGDSALYLCASSQTGPWGANVLTFGAGSRLTVL.

This rearrangement joins TRBV24-1 to TRBJ2-3, with 10 bases fitting TRBD1. V was clipped by 4 bases and J by 5 bases; unmatched bases: 5. The CDR3 is 15 residues long. Germline V CDR1 and CDR2: KGHDR, SFDVKD. The CDR3 bases are TGTGCCACCAGTGAGACAGGGGGCGCGATAGATACGCAGTATTTT. Translated, it gives CATSETGGAIDTQYF.

This chain connects TRBV20-1 to TRBJ2-5, with D perhaps matching TRBD1 (6 bases). The CDR3 has 13 amino acids. Germline-derived CDR1 and CDR2 are DFQATT and SNEGSKA (reference sequence). The V gene lost 3 bases and the J gene lost 1 base, with 9 bases spanning the gap. The chain's CDR3 is CSASGTLQETQYF. In nucleotides, the CDR3 is TGCAGTGCTAGCGGGACACTCCAAGAGACCCAGTACTTC.

This clonotype was counted ten times or more. The chain recombines TRBV11-3 with TRBJ1-1, with 9 nucleotides matching TRBD1. V was pared by 6 bases and J by 5 bases, with 13 bases of the junction left unmatched. The CDR3 consists of 16 residues. Germline V CDR1 and CDR2: SGHNT, YENEEA. The CDR3 DNA follows: TGTGCCAGCAGGCGAACAGGGGGCGAAGTGTATACTGAAGCTTTCTTT. It specifies CASRRTGGEVYTEAFF. Full variable domain (missing parts from reference TRBV11-3 and TRBJ1-1): EAGVVQSPRYKIIEKKQPVAFWCNPISGHNTLYWYLQNLGQGPELLIRYENEEAVDDSQLPKDRFSAERLKGVDSTLKIQPAELGDSAVYLCASRRTGGEVYTEAFFGQGTRLTVV.

This clonotype was seen at least ten times. The junction does not match germline at one end; this may be a read error. V is TRBV13 and J is TRBJ1-6; 7 bases map to TRBD1. CDR1 and CDR2 from the germline V gene are PRHDT and FYEKMQ (reference sequence). There are 15 residues in the CDR3. CDR3: CASSLGGRGYSPLHF. CDR3 nucleotide sequence: TGTGCCAGCAGCCTAGGCGGCAGGGGGTATTCACCCCTCCACTTT.

There are a few counts of this clonotype. The chain links TRBV10-3 to TRBJ2-2, with D tentatively TRBD2 (5 bases). The CDR3 loop spans 15 amino acids. Germline CDR1 is ENHRY and CDR2 is SYGVKD. Trimming left V 0 bases short and J 6 bases short, with 11 bases between. CDR3 DNA sequence: TGTGCCATCAGTGAGTCTGGCGGGTCCGCCGGGGAGCTGTTTTTT. It yields the protein CAISESGGSAGELFF.

Turning to this clonotype: A read error is possible here, since a much larger clone lies one base away. The chain has TRBV28 and TRBJ2-5; unclear D gene. CDR1 is MDHEN, CDR2 SYDVKM, per germline. The V gene lost 3 bases and the J gene lost 0 bases, with 5 bases spanning the gap. The CDR3 totals 13 residues. In DNA, the CDR3 is TGTGCCAGCAGTTTGCACAACCAAGAGACCCAGTACTTC. This encodes CASSLHNQETQYF.

This clonotype was seen ten or more times. The chain joins TRBV28 to TRBJ2-3, with a tentative D call TRBD1 (6 bases). The CDR3 consists of 14 residues. V dropped 6 bases and J dropped 4 bases, with 14 bases sitting between them. Germline assignment: CDR1 MDHEN and CDR2 SYDVKM. In DNA, the CDR3 is TGTGCCAGCAGGATCCTCAGGGGAGCAGATACGCAGTATTTT. The encoded protein is CASRILRGADTQYF.

Regarding this clonotype: Here the CDR3 omits its conserved ending phenylalanine or tryptophan, so a read error is the likely source. The V gene is TRBV12-3 or TRBV12-4, the J gene TRBJ1-6, with no clear D. V was cut by 6 bases and J by 14 bases, with 11 bases left in between. The CDR3 has 11 amino acids. The CDR3 spells CASRLESSLHS. CDR3 nucleotide sequence: TGTGCCAGCAGGCTCGAGTCATCCCTCCACTCT.

At least ten counts were recorded for this clonotype. This chain uses TRBV28 with TRBJ2-7; 9 bases map to TRBD1. The V gene end was trimmed by 2 bases and the J gene end by 7 bases; junction bases not matched to a gene: 6. The CDR3 loop spans 14 amino acids. Per germline, CDR1 MDHEN and CDR2 SYDVKM. The CDR3 bases are TGTGCCAGCAGTTTAAACAGGGGGCGCCGGGAGCAGTACTTC. As protein: CASSLNRGRREQYF.

This clonotype was found many times. The CDR3 protein is CASSLGGTPSTDTQYF. The CDR3 DNA reads as TGTGCCAGCAGCTTAGGGGGTACCCCTAGCACAGATACGCAGTATTTT. The chain employs TRBV7-6 and TRBJ2-3; D not resolved. The germline gives CDR1 SGHVS, CDR2 FNYEAQ. This CDR3 is built from 16 residues. V lost 1 base, J lost 0 bases, and 11 bases lay in between.

This clonotype was counted at least ten times. The chain has TRBV10-3 and TRBJ2-5; D is unclear. Germline CDR1 is ENHRY and CDR2 is SYGVKD. V dropped 2 bases and J dropped 0 bases, with 10 bases sitting between them. The CDR3 spans 15 residues. This chain's CDR3 is CAISETDMYQETQYF. In nucleotides, the CDR3 is TGTGCCATCAGTGAGACCGACATGTACCAAGAGACCCAGTACTTC.

This clonotype was seen only a few times. This chain uses TRBV18 with TRBJ1-3; D gene unclear. Trimming stripped 2 bases from V and 2 bases from J, with 10 bases between. The CDR3 sequence is 15 residues long. Germline V lookup: CDR1 KGHSH, CDR2 LQKENI. The CDR3 DNA sequence: TGTGCCAGCTCACCAGGTCAAGCTCCTGGAAACACCATATATTTT. Translated: CASSPGQAPGNTIYF.

This clonotype came up many times. This chain connects TRBV7-9 to TRBJ2-2; 10 positions match TRBD2. The CDR3 covers 17 residues. Looked up from germline, CDR1 is SEHNR and CDR2 is FQNEAQ (reference sequence). Trimming cost V 4 bases and J 3 bases; bases outside gene matches: 8. The CDR3 protein is CASSSPLAGADTGELFF. The CDR3 nucleotides are TGTGCCAGCAGCTCCCCCCTAGCGGGGGCGGACACCGGGGAGCTGTTTTTT.